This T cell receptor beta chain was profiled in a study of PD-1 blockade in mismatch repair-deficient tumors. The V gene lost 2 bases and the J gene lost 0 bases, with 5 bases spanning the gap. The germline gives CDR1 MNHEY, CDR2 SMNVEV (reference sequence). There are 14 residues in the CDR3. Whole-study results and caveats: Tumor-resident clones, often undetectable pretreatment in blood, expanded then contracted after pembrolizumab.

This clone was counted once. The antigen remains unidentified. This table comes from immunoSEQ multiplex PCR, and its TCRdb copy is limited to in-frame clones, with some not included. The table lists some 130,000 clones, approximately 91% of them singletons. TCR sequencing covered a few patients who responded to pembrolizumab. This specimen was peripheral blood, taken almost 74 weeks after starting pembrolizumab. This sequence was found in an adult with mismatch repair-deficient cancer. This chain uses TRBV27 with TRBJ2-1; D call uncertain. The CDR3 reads CASSLRSSYNEQFF. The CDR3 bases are TGTGCCAGCAGTTTAAGGAGCTCCTACAATGAGCAGTTCTTC.